Shown below are 19 T cell receptor beta chains from a single sample sequenced in a study of blood T cell repertoires in COVID-19. TCRdb keeps only in-frame clones here, not all; method: immunoSEQ multiplex PCR. The sample shows fewer than 70,000 clones, about 85% of them seen only once. Sequenced input: peripheral blood. The origin of the receptors is a man older than 75 with acute or convalescent COVID-19.

V is TRBV7-8 and J is TRBJ1-5; TRBD1 matches at 9 bases. In germline, CDR1 is SGHVS, CDR2 FQNEAQ. This CDR3 comprises 15 residues. The V and J ends lost 5 bases and 4 bases, in that order; junction bases with no gene match: 6. The CDR3 loop is CASSRGQGWNQPQHF. Here the CDR3 DNA reads TGTGCCAGCAGCAGGGGACAGGGTTGGAATCAGCCCCAGCATTTT.

The chain combines TRBV7-8 with TRBJ2-3, with D perhaps matching TRBD2 (6 bases). Germline V CDR1 and CDR2: SGHVS, FQNEAQ. The CDR3 runs 15 residues. The V gene lost 5 bases and the J gene lost 4 bases, with 16 bases spanning the gap. The CDR3 loop reads CASSLGLNPSDTQYF. CDR3 in DNA: TGTGCCAGCAGCCTAGGACTAAACCCCTCAGATACGCAGTATTTT.

The rearrangement joins TRBV6-2 or TRBV6-3 to TRBJ1-1; D might be TRBD1 (5 bases). The CDR3 length is 11 residues. CDR1 and CDR2 from the germline V gene are MNHEY and SVGEGT. V was pared by 5 bases and J by 7 bases, with 8 bases between. The CDR3: CASSPGFEAFF. In DNA form, the CDR3 reads TGTGCCAGCAGTCCAGGGTTTGAAGCTTTCTTT.

The rearrangement joins TRBV6-6 to TRBJ2-2, with 14 bases matching TRBD2. With V trimmed by 5 bases and J by 7 bases, 9 bases remained unmatched. Germline V gene data show CDR1 as MNHNY and CDR2 as SVGAGI (reference sequence). The CDR3 loop spans 17 amino acids. In DNA, the CDR3 is TGTGCCAGCAGTCCGACTAGCGGGAGGGCCTCGGGCGGGGAGCTGTTTTTT. This sequence encodes CASSPTSGRASGGELFF.

The chain has TRBV6-6 and TRBJ1-3; 8 nucleotides line up with TRBD1. Germline V CDR1 and CDR2: MNHNY, SVGAGI (reference sequence). The CDR3 totals 16 residues. The junction had 3 bases not matched to a gene; V was cut back by 0 bases and J by 2 bases. CDR3 residues: CASSYSEQGAGNTIYF. CDR3 nucleotide sequence: TGTGCCAGCAGTTACTCGGAACAGGGGGCTGGAAACACCATATATTTT.

This clone occurred once. V gene TRBV19 combines with J gene TRBJ1-1; 7 bases map to TRBD1. Germline loops: CDR1 LNHDA, CDR2 SQIVND (reference sequence). The CDR3 spans 18 residues. V gave up 3 bases and J gave up 1 base; unmatched junction bases: 14. The CDR3: CASSIQFIRQGQNTEAFF. Here the CDR3 DNA reads TGTGCCAGTAGTATCCAATTCATCAGACAGGGCCAGAACACTGAAGCTTTCTTT.

The chain joins TRBV28 to TRBJ2-3; the D gene is possibly TRBD1 (6 bases). The length of the CDR3 is 15 residues. Trimming stripped 1 base from V and 5 bases from J, with 13 bases between. CDR1 and CDR2 from the germline V gene are MDHEN and SYDVKM. This CDR3 reads CASSLFGQGRDTQYF. Written as DNA, the CDR3 is TGTGCCAGCAGTTTATTTGGGCAGGGGAGAGATACGCAGTATTTT.

The table lists this clone with a few counts. The chain recombines TRBV29-1 with TRBJ2-7, with 12 bases lining up with TRBD2. This CDR3 region has 19 residues. Germline CDR1 is SQVTM and CDR2 is ANQGSEA. Trimming cost V 4 bases and J 2 bases; bases outside gene matches: 18. The DNA of the CDR3 is TGCAGCGTTGGAAAAGGACTAGCGGGGCCCCCCGGGGGTGCCTACGAGCAGTACTTC. It specifies CSVGKGLAGPPGGAYEQYF.

The V and J genes are TRBV6-5 and TRBJ2-4, with 9 positions matching TRBD1. V lost 5 bases, J lost 6 bases, and 5 bases stayed unmatched. Germline values: CDR1 MNHEY, CDR2 SVGAGI. This CDR3 spans 14 amino acids. The CDR3 nucleotides are TGTGCCAGCAGTCTACAGGGGGCGCGAAACATTCAGTACTTC. Amino acids: CASSLQGARNIQYF.

The chain has TRBV6-2 or TRBV6-3 and TRBJ1-1; no clear D gene. There are 13 residues in the CDR3. Germline V gene data show CDR1 as MNHEY and CDR2 as SVGEGT. With 6 bases removed from V and 2 bases from J, the gap between germline ends came to 10 bases. The chain's CDR3 is CASSLGSNTEAFF. CDR3 in DNA: TGTGCCAGCAGCCTTGGCTCCAACACTGAAGCTTTCTTT.

The chain couples TRBV4-2 to TRBJ1-6; 11 positions match TRBD1. This CDR3 region has 15 residues. Unmatched junction bases numbered 1, after V lost 1 base and J lost 8 bases. Germline CDR1 LGHNA, CDR2 YNFKEQ. CDR3 amino acids: CASSQGGQGDSPLHF. The DNA of the CDR3 is TGTGCCAGCAGCCAAGGGGGACAGGGGGATTCACCCCTCCACTTT.

The chain uses TRBV28 and TRBJ1-5, with TRBD1 as a possible D gene (6 bases). Trimming took 3 bases from V and 7 from J, leaving 19 bases between them. In germline, CDR1 is MDHEN, CDR2 SYDVKM. This CDR3 contains 16 residues. The chain's CDR3 is CASSLPWGSGDQPQHF. The CDR3 bases are TGTGCCAGCAGTTTGCCCTGGGGGTCAGGGGACCAGCCCCAGCATTTT.

This clone is a singleton in its sample. V is TRBV18 and J is TRBJ2-3; D gene uncertain. The V gene's germline CDR1 is KGHSH and CDR2 LQKENI. The V end was cut by 2 bases, the J end by 0 bases, with 6 bases between. The CDR3 spans 14 residues. The CDR3 here is CASSPMQSTDTQYF. The CDR3, as DNA: TGTGCCAGCTCACCAATGCAGAGCACAGATACGCAGTATTTT.

The V and J genes are TRBV10-2 and TRBJ1-6; D uncertain. CDR1 and CDR2 from the germline V gene are WSHSY and SAAADI. The CDR3 is 15 amino acids. Trimming stripped 2 bases from V and 13 bases from J, with 18 bases between. The CDR3 protein is CASSEPLREAGPLHF. The DNA for the CDR3 is TGCGCCAGCAGTGAGCCGCTCCGGGAGGCCGGCCCCCTCCACTTT.

J is TRBJ1-2 and V is TRBV29-1; possibly TRBD1 for D (6 bases). V was pared by 7 bases and J by 5 bases, with 17 bases between. Germline lookup yields CDR1 SQVTM and CDR2 ANQGSEA. This CDR3 contains 13 residues. CDR3 sequence: CSATPTGHYGYTF. In nucleotides, the CDR3 is TGCAGCGCCACCCCCACAGGGCATTATGGCTACACCTTC. The whole variable domain, remainder taken from reference TRBV29-1 and TRBJ1-2, is SAVISQKPSRDICQRGTSLTIQCQVDSQVTMMFWYRQQPGQSLTLIATANQGSEATYESGFVIDKFPISRPNLTFSTLTVSNMSPEDSSIYLCSATPTGHYGYTFGSGTRLTVV.

V usage is TRBV10-3 and J usage is TRBJ2-3; 7 bases map to TRBD2. With V trimmed by 11 bases and J by 4 bases, 18 bases remained unmatched. Germline CDR1 ENHRY, CDR2 SYGVKD. The CDR3 spans 16 residues. CDR3 in amino acids: CASTFFSGGSADTQYF. DNA for the CDR3: TGTGCCTCAACGTTTTTTTCGGGCGGGAGTGCAGATACGCAGTATTTT.

This sequence joins TRBV7-8 and TRBJ2-1; TRBD1 might be the D (5 bases). Trimming stripped 5 bases from V and 4 bases from J, with 18 bases between. The CDR3 consists of 16 residues. Germline V gene sequence: CDR1 SGHVS, CDR2 FQNEAQ. The CDR3 nucleotides are TGTGCCAGCAGCGACCGGACACCCCTACTTTACAATGAGCAGTTCTTC. Amino acid sequence: CASSDRTPLLYNEQFF.

CDR3 sequence reads: CASSLSPQDQETQYF. CDR3 sequence (DNA): TGCGCCAGCAGCTTGTCCCCCCAGGACCAAGAGACCCAGTACTTC. The chain couples TRBV5-1 to TRBJ2-5; D is uncertain. Germline CDR1 is SGHRS and CDR2 is YFSETQ. This CDR3 spans 15 amino acids. V was clipped by 1 base and J by 0 bases, with 10 bases between them.

The chain couples TRBV11-3 to TRBJ1-6; TRBD1 agrees at 9 bases. The V gene end was trimmed by 4 bases and the J gene end by 7 bases; junction bases not matched to a gene: 5. The CDR3 is 15 residues long. Germline V lookup: CDR1 SGHNT, CDR2 YENEEA. The CDR3 sequence is CASSSGQGTNSPLHF. The CDR3 DNA reads as TGTGCCAGCAGCTCCGGACAGGGGACGAATTCACCCCTCCACTTT. Using reference TRBV11-3 and TRBJ1-6 for the parts outside the CDR3, the full variable domain is EAGVVQSPRYKIIEKKQPVAFWCNPISGHNTLYWYLQNLGQGPELLIRYENEEAVDDSQLPKDRFSAERLKGVDSTLKIQPAELGDSAVYLCASSSGQGTNSPLHFGNGTRLTVT.